These 27 T cell receptor beta chains share one sample of origin, sequenced in a study of cytomegalovirus exposure and HLA in healthy donors (TCRdb year 2017). Libraries were built with the immunoSEQ multiplex PCR assay. For the multiplex PCR, a mixture combining 60 forward primers for TCR Vbeta segments and 13 reverse primers for TCR Jbeta segments was used. The source is immuneACCESS, and TCRdb retained only in-frame sequences with V and J called. Part of the clones is not carried over; for the studies checked, unresolved V genes explain less than half of this, and the remainder is unexplained. The sample table holds more than 90,000 clones. Of the sample, roughly 3.6% is held by the ten largest clones. Sequenced sample: PBMCs. These receptor sequences come from a man younger than 40 in good health and CMV-seronegative.

The rearrangement links TRBV5-4 to TRBJ2-7; D may be TRBD2 (5 bases). Between the trimmed V and J ends, which lost 0 bases and 9 bases, there was a span of 19 bases. The CDR3 loop spans 15 amino acids. The germline V gene encodes CDR1 SGHNT and CDR2 YYREEE (reference sequence). CDR3 coding DNA: TGTGCCAGCAGCTTGGGTCAGACTATCCCTGGGGTGCAGTACTTC. Translation: CASSLGQTIPGVQYF.

The chain combines TRBV5-4 with TRBJ2-7; 7 positions match TRBD1. The CDR3 has 18 amino acids. Germline lookup yields CDR1 SGHNT and CDR2 YYREEE (reference sequence). With 4 bases clipped from V and 0 bases from J, the junction kept 16 bases outside the gene matches. DNA for the CDR3: TGTGCCAGCAGCCCATCCGGCAGGGGGTCTAGGAGCTCCTACGAGCAGTACTTC. Encoded protein: CASSPSGRGSRSSYEQYF.

The chain combines TRBV5-6 with TRBJ2-3; tentative D call: TRBD1 (6 bases). The germline V gene has CDR1 SGHDT and CDR2 YYEEEE. V lost 0 bases and J 2 bases, leaving 13 bases between the germline ends. The CDR3 has 16 amino acids. The CDR3 DNA is TGTGCCAGCAGCTTGGCCCTGCAGGGGTACACAGATACGCAGTATTTT. Amino acids: CASSLALQGYTDTQYF.

CDR3 residues: CASSTRDRLGTEAFF. The CDR3 DNA is TGTGCCAGCAGCACGCGTGACAGGTTGGGCACTGAAGCTTTCTTT. The chain joins TRBV6-5 to TRBJ1-1; D is perhaps TRBD1 (6 bases). Trimming stripped 6 bases from V and 4 bases from J, with 18 bases between. Germline V gene data show CDR1 as MNHEY and CDR2 as SVGAGI. This CDR3 is 15 amino acids long.

The chain carries TRBV25-1 and TRBJ1-5; D is undetermined. This CDR3 has 15 amino acids. V was pared by 1 base and J by 2 bases, with 9 bases between. Germline CDR1 and CDR2: MGHDK and SYGVNS. In DNA, the CDR3 is TGTGCCAGCAGTGAATCCGGCCAGGGCAATCAGCCCCAGCATTTT. This gives the protein CASSESGQGNQPQHF.

A remark on this clone: Other nucleotide sequences from this sample produce the same CDR3. The chain recombines TRBV27 with TRBJ2-1; the D gene is possibly TRBD2 (6 bases). Trimming left V 5 bases short and J 0 bases short, with 17 bases between. The CDR3 has 17 residues. Germline V gene lookup returns CDR1 MNHEY and CDR2 SMNVEV (reference sequence). The chain's CDR3 is CASSPRGGMSSYNEQFF. Here the CDR3 DNA reads TGTGCCAGCAGTCCTCGCGGAGGGATGAGCTCCTACAATGAGCAGTTCTTC.

The chain couples TRBV5-1 to TRBJ2-2; 7 bases map to TRBD2. This CDR3 is built from 16 residues. J gave up 4 bases and V 1 base, and 7 bases lay outside the gene matches. Per the germline V gene, CDR1 is SGHRS and CDR2 is YFSETQ. The DNA for the CDR3 is TGCGCCAGCAGCTTGCAGGCGGGGGATACCACCGGGGAGCTGTTTTTT. It specifies CASSLQAGDTTGELFF.

The chain has TRBV7-9 and TRBJ2-7; D remains unclear. The CDR3 consists of 13 residues. Looked up from germline, CDR1 is SEHNR and CDR2 is FQNEAQ (reference sequence). The ends were cut back, 3 bases at V and 2 bases at J, with 8 bases in the middle. CDR3 in amino acids: CASSFDIAYEQYF. In DNA, the CDR3 is TGTGCCAGCAGCTTTGACATCGCCTACGAGCAGTACTTC. Variable domain in full (rest from reference TRBV7-9 and TRBJ2-7): DTGVSQNPRHKITKRGQNVTFRCDPISEHNRLYWYRQTLGQGPEFLTYFQNEAQLEKSRLLSDRFSAERPKGSFSTLEIQRTEQGDSAMYLCASSFDIAYEQYFGPGTRLTVT.

The chain links TRBV6-1 to TRBJ1-2, with 8 bases fitting TRBD1. The CDR3 has 14 residues. After removal of 0 bases from V and 7 bases from J, the junction contained 4 bases not matched to a gene. The germline CDR1 and CDR2 sequences are MNHNS and SASEGT. The CDR3 reads CASSEADRAGGYTF. CDR3 DNA: TGTGCCAGCAGTGAAGCGGACAGGGCGGGTGGCTACACCTTC.

The chain joins TRBV18 to TRBJ1-4, with D perhaps TRBD1 (6 bases). This CDR3 is 14 amino acids long. Trimming shortened V by 1 base and J by 8 bases, and 11 bases separated the two germline ends. Germline CDR1 and CDR2: KGHSH and LQKENI. The CDR3 DNA reads as TGTGCCAGCTCACCACAGGGGGTAGGAGAAAAACTGTTTTTT. Residues: CASSPQGVGEKLFF.

J is TRBJ2-7 and V is TRBV4-3, with TRBD2 matching 10 bases. The ends lost 3 bases at V and 0 bases at J; junction bases unmatched: 8. This CDR3 contains 17 residues. CDR1 and CDR2 (germline): LGHNA, YSLEER. Here the CDR3 DNA reads TGCGCCAGCAGCCAGGGAATTAGCGGGGGGATCTCCTACGAGCAGTACTTC. This sequence encodes CASSQGISGGISYEQYF.

This chain uses TRBV6-1 with TRBJ2-1, with 9 bases aligning to TRBD1. This CDR3 is 15 amino acids long. Germline V gene lookup returns CDR1 MNHNS and CDR2 SASEGT. The ends lost 10 bases at V and 4 bases at J; junction bases unmatched: 11. The CDR3 sequence is CATERTGALYNEQFF. CDR3 nucleotide sequence: TGTGCCACCGAAAGGACAGGGGCACTTTACAATGAGCAGTTCTTC.

This chain joins TRBV10-3 and TRBJ2-5; D not resolved. The J call may be incorrect, as the DNA end agrees better with TRBJ2-7. The germline gives CDR1 ENHRY, CDR2 SYGVKD. CDR3 length: 11 residues. The chain's CDR3 is CAISRSLEQYF. The CDR3 bases are TGTGCCATCAGTCGGAGTCTCGAGCAGTACTTC.

The chain recombines TRBV5-6 with TRBJ2-5; D possibly corresponds to TRBD1 (6 bases). The CDR3 spans 15 residues. Looked up from germline, CDR1 is SGHDT and CDR2 is YYEEEE. V dropped 1 base and J dropped 1 base, with 11 bases sitting between them. CDR3 residues: CASSLRGTFQETQYF. The CDR3 region has the DNA TGTGCCAGCAGCTTGAGGGGGACGTTCCAAGAGACCCAGTACTTC.

This sequence joins TRBV7-2 and TRBJ1-1; 8 positions match TRBD1. CDR1 and CDR2 (germline): SGHTA, FQGNSA. The ends lost 1 base at V and 5 bases at J; junction bases unmatched: 9. The CDR3 is made up of 16 amino acids. CDR3 in DNA: TGTGCCAGCAGCTTAGGCGCCGACAGGGGCGGGACTGAAGCTTTCTTT. Protein product: CASSLGADRGGTEAFF.

The genes are TRBV5-4 and TRBJ2-3; TRBD2 matches at 9 bases. The CDR3 has 16 amino acids. V dropped 2 bases and J dropped 0; count of bases not matched to a gene: 4. Germline values: CDR1 SGHNT, CDR2 YYREEE (reference sequence). This CDR3 is CASSLLAGISTDTQYF. The CDR3 bases are TGTGCCAGCAGCTTACTAGCGGGTATTAGCACAGATACGCAGTATTTT. Complete variable domain (other parts from reference TRBV5-4 and TRBJ2-3): ETGVTQSPTHLIKTRGQQVTLRCSSQSGHNTVSWYQQALGQGPQFIFQYYREEENGRGNFPPRFSGLQFPNYSSELNVNALELDDSALYLCASSLLAGISTDTQYFGPGTRLTVL.

The rearrangement joins TRBV30 to TRBJ1-1; D remains unclear. The V end lost 2 bases, the J end lost 4 bases, and 8 bases lay between the germline ends. CDR3 length: 12 amino acids. The germline V gene encodes CDR1 GTSNPN and CDR2 SVGIG (reference sequence). CDR3 nucleotide sequence: TGTGCCTGGAGTCCACATCGCACTGAAGCTTTCTTT. Translated, it gives CAWSPHRTEAFF.

V is TRBV6-4 and J is TRBJ2-3; 7 bases are shared with TRBD2. The germline V gene encodes CDR1 MRHNA and CDR2 SNTAGT. This CDR3 has 16 residues. The junction had 6 bases not matched to a gene; V was cut back by 0 bases and J by 3 bases. In DNA, the CDR3 is TGTGCCAGCAGTGACTCGGCTAGCGGAGATACAGATACGCAGTATTTT. Amino acid sequence: CASSDSASGDTDTQYF.

This sequence joins TRBV11-2 and TRBJ2-7; 8 bases align to TRBD1. The CDR3 consists of 15 residues. Germline CDR1 and CDR2: SGHAT and FQNNGV. V shed 5 bases, J shed 0 bases, and the junction held 6 bases outside the gene matches. The chain's CDR3 is CASSPGQVGSYEQYF. Written as DNA, the CDR3 is TGTGCCAGCAGCCCGGGACAGGTCGGCTCCTACGAGCAGTACTTC.

The chain employs TRBV18 and TRBJ2-7; TRBD1 aligns across 10 bases. V lost 7 bases to trimming and J lost 0 bases; unmatched junction nucleotides: 12. The germline CDR1 and CDR2 sequences are KGHSH and LQKENI. The CDR3 contains 17 residues. The CDR3 is CASLPGQGFLSSYEQYF. The CDR3 DNA is TGTGCCAGCTTACCGGGACAGGGGTTCCTAAGCTCCTACGAGCAGTACTTC.

The rearrangement links TRBV7-9 to TRBJ2-7, with a possible D match to TRBD2 (5 bases). V shed 4 bases and J shed 3 bases, with 13 bases lying between them. Germline loops: CDR1 SEHNR, CDR2 FQNEAQ (reference sequence). This CDR3 is 14 amino acids long. CDR3 DNA sequence: TGTGCCAGCAGCTCCGGACTGCCCGACTACGAGCAGTACTTC. Residues: CASSSGLPDYEQYF.

V is TRBV9 and J is TRBJ1-1; possibly TRBD1 for D (5 bases). V was shortened by 2 bases and J by 3 bases, with 8 bases between the two germline ends. CDR1 is SGDLS, CDR2 YYNGEE, per germline. This CDR3 comprises 13 residues. The CDR3 DNA reads TGTGCCAGCAGCGTCCTAGGGGACACTGAAGCTTTCTTT. It codes for CASSVLGDTEAFF.

The chain employs TRBV5-1 and TRBJ1-2; D gene ambiguous. The germline V gene encodes CDR1 SGHRS and CDR2 YFSETQ. The V and J ends lost 0 bases and 4 bases respectively, with 7 bases between them. This CDR3 is 13 amino acids long. CDR3 sequence (DNA): TGCGCCAGCAGCTTGGGCAGGCCCTATGGCTACACCTTC. Residues: CASSLGRPYGYTF. The complete variable domain, with remaining parts taken from reference TRBV5-1 and TRBJ1-2, reads KAGVTQTPRYLIKTRGQQVTLSCSPISGHRSVSWYQQTPGQGLQFLFEYFSETQRNKGNFPGRFSGRQFSNSRSEMNVSTLELGDSALYLCASSLGRPYGYTFGSGTRLTVV.

V and J are TRBV20-1 and TRBJ1-1; D is unresolved. The CDR3 totals 10 residues. Per the germline V gene, CDR1 is DFQATT and CDR2 is SNEGSKA (reference sequence). V was trimmed by 5 bases and J by 11 bases, leaving 12 bases between them. The CDR3 DNA reads as TGCAGTGCTTATCCGAACGCGGCTTTCTTT. Amino acids: CSAYPNAAFF.

Points on this clone: Different DNA sequences within this sample yield the same CDR3. The chain uses TRBV9 and TRBJ2-2; 7 bases agree with TRBD2. Per germline, CDR1 SGDLS and CDR2 YYNGEE. V dropped 4 bases and J dropped 2; count of bases not matched to a gene: 5. The CDR3 is 15 residues long. The CDR3 protein is CASSPRGDNTGELFF. The CDR3, as DNA: TGTGCCAGCAGCCCCCGGGGGGACAACACCGGGGAGCTGTTTTTT. The full variable domain, with the rest looked up from reference TRBV9 and TRBJ2-2, is DSGVTQTPKHLITATGQRVTLRCSPRSGDLSVYWYQQSLDQGLQFLIQYYNGEERAKGNILERFSAQQFPDLHSELNLSSLELGDSALYFCASSPRGDNTGELFFGEGSRLTVL.

In DNA, the CDR3 is TGCAGTGGGGGACAGGCCTACGAGCAGTACTTC. As protein: CSGGQAYEQYF. This chain uses TRBV20-1 with TRBJ2-7; 8 bases agree with TRBD1. Losses at the gene ends were 7 bases for V and 2 bases for J; bases not matched to a gene: 1. The CDR3 sequence is 11 residues long. The germline CDR1 and CDR2 sequences are DFQATT and SNEGSKA (reference sequence).

This chain links TRBV9 with TRBJ2-5; tentative D call: TRBD2 (5 bases). This CDR3 is 15 amino acids long. The V gene lost 3 bases and the J gene lost 2 bases, with 14 bases spanning the gap. Germline V CDR1 and CDR2: SGDLS, YYNGEE. DNA of the CDR3: TGTGCCAGCAGCGACCCCGCCGGCGGGCAAGAGACCCAGTACTTC. It codes for CASSDPAGGQETQYF.